Many counts were recorded for the clone carrying this T cell receptor (beta chain). This entry comes from a study of naive and memory T cell subsets. J gave up 2 bases and V 5 bases, and 9 bases lay outside the gene matches. The CDR3 totals 18 residues. The beta constant-region primer was an equimolar mix of two oligonucleotides covering TRBC1 and TRBC2. Nested alpha and beta constant-region primers with the SP2 primer drove four PCR rounds on ligated cDNA. TCRdb redid the calling of the UMI-ligation and nested PCR reads with MiXCR, one entry per CDR3 protein. The profile shows about 10,000 distinct CDR3 sequences, 5.5% to 7% of them singletons.

The sequence came from a human donor in good health. Sequenced material: CD4+ TEMRA cells from blood. The subset denotes: effector memory re-expressing CD45RA, CD45RA+ CD27-. The rearrangement links TRBV12-3 or TRBV12-4 to TRBJ2-6, with 10 bases identical to TRBD1. The CDR3 bases are TGTGCCAGCAGTCCCCTGGGACAGGGGTTGACTGGGGCCAACGTCCTGACTTTC. Encoded protein: CASSPLGQGLTGANVLTF.